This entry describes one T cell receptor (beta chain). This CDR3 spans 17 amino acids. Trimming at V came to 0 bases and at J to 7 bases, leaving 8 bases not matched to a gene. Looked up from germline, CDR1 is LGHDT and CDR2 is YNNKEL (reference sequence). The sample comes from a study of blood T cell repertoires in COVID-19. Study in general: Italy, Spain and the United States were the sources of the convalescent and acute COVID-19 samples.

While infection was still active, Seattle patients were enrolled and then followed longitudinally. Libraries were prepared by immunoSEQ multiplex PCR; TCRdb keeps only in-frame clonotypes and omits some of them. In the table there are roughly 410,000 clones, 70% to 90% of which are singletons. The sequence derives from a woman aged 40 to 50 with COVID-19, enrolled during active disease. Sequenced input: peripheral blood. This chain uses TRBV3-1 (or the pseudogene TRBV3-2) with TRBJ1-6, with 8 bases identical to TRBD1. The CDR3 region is CASSQEWRGTGNSPLHF. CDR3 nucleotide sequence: TGTGCCAGCAGCCAAGAATGGCGGGGGACAGGCAATTCACCCCTCCACTTT.